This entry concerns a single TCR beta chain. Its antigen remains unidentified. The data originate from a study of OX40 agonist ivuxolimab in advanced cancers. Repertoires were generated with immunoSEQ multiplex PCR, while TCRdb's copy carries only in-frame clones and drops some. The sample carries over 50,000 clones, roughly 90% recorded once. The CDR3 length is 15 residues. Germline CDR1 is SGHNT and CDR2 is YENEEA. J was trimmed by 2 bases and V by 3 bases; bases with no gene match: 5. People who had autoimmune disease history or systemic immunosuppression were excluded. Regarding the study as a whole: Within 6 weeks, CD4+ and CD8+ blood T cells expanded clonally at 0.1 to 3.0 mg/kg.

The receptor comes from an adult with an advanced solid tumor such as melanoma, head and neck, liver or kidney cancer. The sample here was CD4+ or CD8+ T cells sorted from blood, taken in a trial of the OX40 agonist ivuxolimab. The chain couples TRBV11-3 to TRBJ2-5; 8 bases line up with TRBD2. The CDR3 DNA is TGTGCCAGCAGCTTTCACGGGGGGGCGCAAGAGACCCAGTACTTC. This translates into CASSFHGGAQETQYF.